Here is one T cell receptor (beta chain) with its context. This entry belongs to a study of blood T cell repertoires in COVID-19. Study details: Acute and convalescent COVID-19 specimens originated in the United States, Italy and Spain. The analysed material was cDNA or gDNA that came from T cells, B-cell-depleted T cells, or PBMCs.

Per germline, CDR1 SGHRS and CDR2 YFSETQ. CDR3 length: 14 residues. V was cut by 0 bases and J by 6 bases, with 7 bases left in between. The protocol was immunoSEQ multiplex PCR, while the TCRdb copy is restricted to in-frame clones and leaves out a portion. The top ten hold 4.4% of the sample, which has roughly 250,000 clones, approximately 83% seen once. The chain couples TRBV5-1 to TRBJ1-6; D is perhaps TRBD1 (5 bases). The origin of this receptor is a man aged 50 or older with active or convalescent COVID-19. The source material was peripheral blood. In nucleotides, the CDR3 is TGCGCCAGCAGCTTGGCTGGGGCTAATTCACCCCTCCACTTT. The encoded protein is CASSLAGANSPLHF. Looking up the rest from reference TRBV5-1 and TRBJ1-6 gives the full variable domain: KAGVTQTPRYLIKTRGQQVTLSCSPISGHRSVSWYQQTPGQGLQFLFEYFSETQRNKGNFPGRFSGRQFSNSRSEMNVSTLELGDSALYLCASSLAGANSPLHFGNGTRLTVT.